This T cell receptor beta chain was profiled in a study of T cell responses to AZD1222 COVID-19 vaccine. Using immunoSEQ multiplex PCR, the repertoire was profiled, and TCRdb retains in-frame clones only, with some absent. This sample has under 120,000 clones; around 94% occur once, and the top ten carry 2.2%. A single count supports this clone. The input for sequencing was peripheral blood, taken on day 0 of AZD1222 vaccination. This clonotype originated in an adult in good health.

The CDR3 DNA reads as TGTGCCAGCAGCCCCTTGGGGCGGGAGGGCCTTAAAGGCAATGAGCAGTTCTTC. It yields the protein CASSPLGREGLKGNEQFF. The chain combines TRBV3-1 (or the pseudogene TRBV3-2) with TRBJ2-1, with TRBD2 matching over 9 bases. The CDR3 spans 18 residues. V lost 4 bases, J lost 6 bases, and 16 bases stayed unmatched. CDR1 is LGHDT and CDR2 is YNNKEL in the germline V gene (reference sequence).